This note documents a single T cell receptor beta chain sequence. This entry comes from a study of shared clonotypes between healthy human individuals. Over several immunoSEQ plates, each subset's genomic DNA was distributed in even portions. Clones were sequenced by immunoSEQ multiplex PCR, and TCRdb holds only the in-frame ones, with some missing. The table records about 1.5 million clones, approximately 96% of them present only once. This TCR derives from a man younger than 40 in good health. Sequencing was carried out using naive CD4+ T cells sorted from blood. Documented subset: CD45RA+ positively selected.

Here the CDR3 reads CASSLGLFNQPQHF. Here the CDR3 DNA reads TGCGCCAGCAGCCTAGGACTTTTCAATCAGCCCCAGCATTTT. The chain couples TRBV5-1 to TRBJ1-5; no firm D call. Trimming cost V 4 bases and J 3 bases, with 11 bases left between them. Germline V gene sequence: CDR1 SGHRS, CDR2 YFSETQ. The length of the CDR3 is 14 residues. The full variable domain, its missing parts supplied by reference TRBV5-1 and TRBJ1-5, is KAGVTQTPRYLIKTRGQQVTLSCSPISGHRSVSWYQQTPGQGLQFLFEYFSETQRNKGNFPGRFSGRQFSNSRSEMNVSTLELGDSALYLCASSLGLFNQPQHFGDGTRLSIL.